This T cell receptor beta chain was sequenced in a study of cytomegalovirus exposure and HLA in healthy donors. Study observations and caveats: In an earlier analysis, about 87% or about 30%: the productive usage of most TCR beta V segments.

The CDR3 covers 15 residues. V was clipped by 3 bases and J by 5 bases; unmatched bases: 8. Germline loops: CDR1 MGHRA, CDR2 YSYEKL. A word on this clone: Its antigen is not identified.

Vbeta (60) and Jbeta (13) primers were used in the PCR. Repertoires were generated with immunoSEQ multiplex PCR, while TCRdb's copy carries only in-frame clones and drops some. The sample holds more than 95,000 clones, approximately 78% seen once. Those who donated were healthy bone marrow donors. The chain carries TRBV4-1 and TRBJ2-7; 9 bases align to TRBD1. This receptor was taken from a man aged 25-45 years in good health and CMV-seropositive. Sequenced sample: PBMCs. The CDR3 DNA reads TGCGCCAGCAGCCACTTACCGGGACAGGGAAACGAGCAGTACTTC. It yields the protein CASSHLPGQGNEQYF.